What follows describes a single T cell receptor (beta chain). Its antigen is undetermined. These data belong to a study of CD8 T cells in ankylosing spondylitis. Findings of the study overall: There was a TCR beta motif, made of eight highly homologous variants, that appeared characteristic of ankylosing spondylitis blood. CD8+ cells made up the disease-linked clones, which were relatively rare in peripheral blood. Reported data indicate significant enrichment of disease-linked clones within matched ankylosing spondylitis synovial fluid.

CDR3 length: 15 residues. The V end lost 1 base, the J end lost 7 bases, and 14 bases lay between the germline ends. CDR1 and CDR2 from the germline V gene are SGHAT and FQNNGV. Preparation of TCR beta libraries was done by quantitative 5'-RACE with molecular barcodes. Each CDR3 protein is one row after TCRdb ran MiXCR on the 5' RACE reads. The sample shows roughly 150,000 distinct CDR3 sequences, 25% to 35% of them seen only once. The chain links TRBV11-2 to TRBJ2-1; D is possibly TRBD2 (7 bases). Sequencing input: synovial fluid, either unsorted or a sorted T cell fraction (not recorded which). The receptor comes from a male donor with ankylosing spondylitis. The CDR3: CASSLVGGASNEQFF. CDR3 nucleotide sequence: TGTGCCAGCAGCTTAGTAGGGGGGGCCTCTAATGAGCAGTTCTTC.